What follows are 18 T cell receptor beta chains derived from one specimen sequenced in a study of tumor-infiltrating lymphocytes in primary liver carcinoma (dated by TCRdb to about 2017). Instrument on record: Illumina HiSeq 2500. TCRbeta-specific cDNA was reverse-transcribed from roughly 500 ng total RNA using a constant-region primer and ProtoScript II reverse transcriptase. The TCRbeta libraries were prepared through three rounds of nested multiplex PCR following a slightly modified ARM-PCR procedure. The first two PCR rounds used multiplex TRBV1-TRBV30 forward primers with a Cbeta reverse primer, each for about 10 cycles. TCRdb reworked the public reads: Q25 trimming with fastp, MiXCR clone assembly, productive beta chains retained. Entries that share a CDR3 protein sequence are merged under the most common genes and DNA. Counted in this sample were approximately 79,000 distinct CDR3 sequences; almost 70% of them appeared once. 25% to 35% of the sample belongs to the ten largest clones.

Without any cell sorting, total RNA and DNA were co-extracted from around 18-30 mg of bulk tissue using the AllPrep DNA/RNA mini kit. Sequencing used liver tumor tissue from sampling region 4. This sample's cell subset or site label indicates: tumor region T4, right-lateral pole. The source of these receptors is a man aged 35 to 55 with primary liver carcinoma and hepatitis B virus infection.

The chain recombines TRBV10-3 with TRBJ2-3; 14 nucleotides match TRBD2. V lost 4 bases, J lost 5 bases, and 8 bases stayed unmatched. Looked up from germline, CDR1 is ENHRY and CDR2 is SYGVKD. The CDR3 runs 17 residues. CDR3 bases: TGTGCCATCAGTGGTTCTCTCGGGACTAGCGGGAGAGATACGCAGTATTTT. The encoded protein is CAISGSLGTSGRDTQYF.

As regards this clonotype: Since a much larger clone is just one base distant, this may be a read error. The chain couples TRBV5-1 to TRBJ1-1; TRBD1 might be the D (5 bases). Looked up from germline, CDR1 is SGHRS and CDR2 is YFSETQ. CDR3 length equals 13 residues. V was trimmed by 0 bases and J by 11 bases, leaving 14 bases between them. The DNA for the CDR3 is TGCGCCAGCAGCTTGGCCCAGGGCCAGGAGGCTTTCTTT. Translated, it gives CASSLAQGQEAFF.

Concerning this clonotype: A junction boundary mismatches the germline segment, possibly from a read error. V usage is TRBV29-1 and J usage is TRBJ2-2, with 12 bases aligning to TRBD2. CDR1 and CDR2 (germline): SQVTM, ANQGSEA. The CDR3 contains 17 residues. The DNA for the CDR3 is TGCAGCGTTCTAGCGGGAGGGCCCGCTGCGCACACCGGGGGGCTGCTTTTT. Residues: CSVLAGGPAAHTGGLLF.

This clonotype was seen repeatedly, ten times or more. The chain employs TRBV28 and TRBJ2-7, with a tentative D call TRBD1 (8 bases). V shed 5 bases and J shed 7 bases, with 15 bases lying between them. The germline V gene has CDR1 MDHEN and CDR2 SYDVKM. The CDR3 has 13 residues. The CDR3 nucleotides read TGTGCCAGCAGTCAGGGGGCCGGGAGGGAGCAGTACTTC. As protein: CASSQGAGREQYF.

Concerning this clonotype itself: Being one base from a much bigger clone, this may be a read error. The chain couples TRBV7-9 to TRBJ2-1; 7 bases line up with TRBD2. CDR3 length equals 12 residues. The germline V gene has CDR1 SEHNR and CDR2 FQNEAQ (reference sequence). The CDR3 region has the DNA TGTGCCAGCAGCACTACGGGGGGTGAGCGGTTCTTC. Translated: CASSTTGGERFF.

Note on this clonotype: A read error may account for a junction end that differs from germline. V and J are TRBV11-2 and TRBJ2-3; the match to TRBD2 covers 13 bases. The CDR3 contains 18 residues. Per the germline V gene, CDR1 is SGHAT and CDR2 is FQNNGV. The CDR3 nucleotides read TGCGCCAGCAGCTTAATTACTAGCGGGAGGGTGGGGCGAGATACGCAGTATTTT. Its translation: CASSLITSGRVGRDTQYF.

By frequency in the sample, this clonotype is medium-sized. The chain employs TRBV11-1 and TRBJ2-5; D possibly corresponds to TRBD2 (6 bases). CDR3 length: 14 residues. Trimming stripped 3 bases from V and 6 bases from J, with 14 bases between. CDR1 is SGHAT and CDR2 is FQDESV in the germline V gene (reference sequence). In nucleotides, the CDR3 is TGTGCCAGCAGCTTCCGCGGCGGGGCGCAGACCCAGTACTTC. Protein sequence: CASSFRGGAQTQYF.

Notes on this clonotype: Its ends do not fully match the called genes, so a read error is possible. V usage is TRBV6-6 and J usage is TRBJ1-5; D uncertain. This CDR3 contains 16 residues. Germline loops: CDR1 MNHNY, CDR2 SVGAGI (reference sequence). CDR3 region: CASSYLIEYSNQPQHF. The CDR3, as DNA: TGTGCCAGCAGTTACCTAATAGAGTATAGCAATCAGCCCCAGCACTTT.

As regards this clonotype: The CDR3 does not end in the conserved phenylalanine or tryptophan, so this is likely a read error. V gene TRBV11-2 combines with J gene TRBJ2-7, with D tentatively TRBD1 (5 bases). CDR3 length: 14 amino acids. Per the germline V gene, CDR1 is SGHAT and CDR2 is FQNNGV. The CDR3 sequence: CTSSWSDNQRGQYL. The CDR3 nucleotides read TGTACCAGCTCATGGTCGGACAATCAACGAGGGCAGTACCTC.

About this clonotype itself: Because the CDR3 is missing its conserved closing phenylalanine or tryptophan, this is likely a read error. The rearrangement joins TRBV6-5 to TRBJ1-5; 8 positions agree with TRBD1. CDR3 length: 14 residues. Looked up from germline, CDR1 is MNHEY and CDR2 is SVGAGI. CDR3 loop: CASSSGQGNQPQHV. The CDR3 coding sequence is TGTGCCAGCAGTTCTGGACAGGGCAACCAGCCCCAGCATGTT.

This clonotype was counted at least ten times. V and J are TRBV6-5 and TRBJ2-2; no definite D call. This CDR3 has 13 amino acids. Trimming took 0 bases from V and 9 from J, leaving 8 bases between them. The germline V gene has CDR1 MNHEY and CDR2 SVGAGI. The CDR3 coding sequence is TGTGCCAGCAGTTACTCAATTGGGCGGGAGCTGTTTTTT. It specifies CASSYSIGRELFF.

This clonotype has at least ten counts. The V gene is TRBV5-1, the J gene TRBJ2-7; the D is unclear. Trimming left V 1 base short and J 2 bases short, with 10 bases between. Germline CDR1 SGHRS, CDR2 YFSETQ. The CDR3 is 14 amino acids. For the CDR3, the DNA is TGCGCCAGCAGCTTGCTCACAAATACCTACGAGCAGTACTTC. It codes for CASSLLTNTYEQYF.

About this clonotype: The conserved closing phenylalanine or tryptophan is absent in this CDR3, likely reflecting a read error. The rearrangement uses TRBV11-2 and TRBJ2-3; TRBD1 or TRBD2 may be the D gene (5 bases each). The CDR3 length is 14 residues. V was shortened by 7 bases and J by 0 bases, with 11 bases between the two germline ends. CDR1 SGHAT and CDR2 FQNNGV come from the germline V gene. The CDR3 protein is CASIFRGSTDTQYL. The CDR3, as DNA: TGTGCCAGCATCTTTCGGGGCAGCACAGATACGCAGTATTTG.

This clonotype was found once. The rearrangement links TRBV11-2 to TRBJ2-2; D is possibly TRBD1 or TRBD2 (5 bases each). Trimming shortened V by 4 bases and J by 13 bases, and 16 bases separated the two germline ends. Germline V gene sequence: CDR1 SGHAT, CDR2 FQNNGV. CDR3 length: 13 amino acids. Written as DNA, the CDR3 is TGTGCCAGCAGCTCCCGACTCATGAGGGGGCTGTTTTTT. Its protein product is CASSSRLMRGLFF.

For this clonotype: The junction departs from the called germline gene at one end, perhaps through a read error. The CDR3 sequence: CTSGQVASANYNEQFF. The CDR3 DNA sequence: TGTACCAGCGGCCAAGTAGCGAGCGCAAACTACAATGAGCAGTTCTTC. This sequence joins TRBV4-2 and TRBJ2-1; D is possibly TRBD2 (5 bases). CDR1 is LGHNA, CDR2 YNFKEQ, per germline. This CDR3 contains 16 residues.

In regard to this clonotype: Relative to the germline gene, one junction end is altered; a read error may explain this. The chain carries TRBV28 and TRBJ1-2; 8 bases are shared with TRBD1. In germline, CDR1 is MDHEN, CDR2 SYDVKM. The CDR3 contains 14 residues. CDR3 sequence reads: CASRAGGVAYGYTF. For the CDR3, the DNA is TGTGCCAGCAGGGCAGGGGGCGTGGCCTATGGTTACACCTTC.

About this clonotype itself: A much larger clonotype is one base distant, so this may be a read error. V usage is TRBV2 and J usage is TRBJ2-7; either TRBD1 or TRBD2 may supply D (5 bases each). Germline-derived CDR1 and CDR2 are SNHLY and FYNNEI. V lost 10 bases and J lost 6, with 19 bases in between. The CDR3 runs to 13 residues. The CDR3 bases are TGTGCCAAGTCCCAGGGAGAAGGACTCGAGCAGTACTTC. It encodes CAKSQGEGLEQYF.

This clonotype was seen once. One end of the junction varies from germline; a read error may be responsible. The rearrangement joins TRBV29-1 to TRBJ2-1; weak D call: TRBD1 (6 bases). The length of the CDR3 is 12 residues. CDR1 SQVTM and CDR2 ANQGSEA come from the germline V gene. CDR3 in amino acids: CSTQGSHNDQFF. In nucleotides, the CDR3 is TGCAGTACACAGGGCTCCCACAATGACCAGTTCTTC.